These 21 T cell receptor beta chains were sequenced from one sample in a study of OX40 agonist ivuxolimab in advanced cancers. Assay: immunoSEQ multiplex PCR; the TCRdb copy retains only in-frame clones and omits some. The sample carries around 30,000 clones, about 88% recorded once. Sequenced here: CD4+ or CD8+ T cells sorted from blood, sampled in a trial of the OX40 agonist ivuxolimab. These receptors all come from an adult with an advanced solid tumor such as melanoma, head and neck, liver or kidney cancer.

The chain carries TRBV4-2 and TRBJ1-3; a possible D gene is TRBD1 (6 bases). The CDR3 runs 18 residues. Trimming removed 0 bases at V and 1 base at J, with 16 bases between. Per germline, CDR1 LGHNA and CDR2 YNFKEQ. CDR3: CASSQDRGTRDSGNTIYF. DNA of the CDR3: TGTGCCAGCAGCCAAGATAGGGGGACACGCGATTCTGGAAACACCATATATTTT.

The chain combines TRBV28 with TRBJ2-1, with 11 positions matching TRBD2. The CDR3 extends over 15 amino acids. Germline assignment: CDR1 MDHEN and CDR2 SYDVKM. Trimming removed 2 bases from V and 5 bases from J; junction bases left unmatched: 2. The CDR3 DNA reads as TGTGCCAGCAGTTTAGAACTAGCGGGGGACAATGAGCAGTTCTTC. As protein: CASSLELAGDNEQFF. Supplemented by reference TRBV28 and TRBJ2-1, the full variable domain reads DVKVTQSSRYLVKRTGEKVFLECVQDMDHENMFWYRQDPGLGLRLIYFSYDVKMKEKGDIPEGYSVSREKKERFSLILESASTNQTSMYLCASSLELAGDNEQFFGPGTRLTVL.

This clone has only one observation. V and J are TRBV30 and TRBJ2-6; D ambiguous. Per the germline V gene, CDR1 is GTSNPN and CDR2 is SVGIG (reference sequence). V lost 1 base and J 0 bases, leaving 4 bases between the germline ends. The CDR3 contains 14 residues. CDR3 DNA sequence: TGTGCCTGGAGTGGGGTCTCTGGGGCCAACGTCCTGACTTTC. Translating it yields CAWSGVSGANVLTF.

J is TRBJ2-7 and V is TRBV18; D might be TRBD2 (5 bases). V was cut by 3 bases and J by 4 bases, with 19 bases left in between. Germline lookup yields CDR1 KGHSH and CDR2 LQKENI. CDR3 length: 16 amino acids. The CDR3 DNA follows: TGTGCCAGCTCACCTGACAAATGGGAGACATTGTACGAGCAGTACTTC. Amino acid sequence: CASSPDKWETLYEQYF.

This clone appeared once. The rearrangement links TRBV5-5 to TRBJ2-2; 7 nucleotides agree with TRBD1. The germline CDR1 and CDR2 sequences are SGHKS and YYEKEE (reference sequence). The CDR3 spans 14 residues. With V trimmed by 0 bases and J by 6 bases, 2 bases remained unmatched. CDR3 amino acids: CASSLAQGAGELFF. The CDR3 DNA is TGTGCCAGCAGCTTGGCCCAGGGGGCCGGGGAGCTGTTTTTT.

The CDR3 is CASSGQLSYEQYF. For the CDR3, the DNA is TGTGCCAGCAGCGGACAGCTCTCCTACGAGCAGTACTTC. The chain combines TRBV11-3 with TRBJ2-7; the D gene is possibly TRBD1 (6 bases). This CDR3 has 13 amino acids. Germline V gene data show CDR1 as SGHNT and CDR2 as YENEEA. V was shortened by 5 bases and J by 0 bases, with 8 bases between the two germline ends.

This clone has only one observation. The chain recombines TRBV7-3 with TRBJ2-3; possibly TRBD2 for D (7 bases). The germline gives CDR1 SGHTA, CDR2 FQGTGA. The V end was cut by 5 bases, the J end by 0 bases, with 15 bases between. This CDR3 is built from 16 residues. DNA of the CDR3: TGTGCCAGCAGCCCCCACGCGGGGGCTAGCACAGATACGCAGTATTTT. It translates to CASSPHAGASTDTQYF.

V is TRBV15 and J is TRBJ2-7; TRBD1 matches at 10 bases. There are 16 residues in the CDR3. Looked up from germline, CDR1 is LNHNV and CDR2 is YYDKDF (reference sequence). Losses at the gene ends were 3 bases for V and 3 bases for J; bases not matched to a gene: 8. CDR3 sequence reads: CATSRERQGAYYEQYF. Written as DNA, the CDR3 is TGTGCCACCAGCAGGGAGCGACAGGGGGCATACTACGAGCAGTACTTC.

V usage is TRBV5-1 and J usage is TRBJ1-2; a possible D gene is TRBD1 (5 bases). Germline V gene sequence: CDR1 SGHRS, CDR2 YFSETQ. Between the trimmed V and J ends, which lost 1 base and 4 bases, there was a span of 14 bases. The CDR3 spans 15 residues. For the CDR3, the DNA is TGCGCCAGCAGCTTGACGAGGGGACGGGGCTATGGCTACACCTTC. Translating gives CASSLTRGRGYGYTF. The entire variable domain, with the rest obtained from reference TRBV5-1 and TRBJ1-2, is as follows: KAGVTQTPRYLIKTRGQQVTLSCSPISGHRSVSWYQQTPGQGLQFLFEYFSETQRNKGNFPGRFSGRQFSNSRSEMNVSTLELGDSALYLCASSLTRGRGYGYTFGSGTRLTVV.

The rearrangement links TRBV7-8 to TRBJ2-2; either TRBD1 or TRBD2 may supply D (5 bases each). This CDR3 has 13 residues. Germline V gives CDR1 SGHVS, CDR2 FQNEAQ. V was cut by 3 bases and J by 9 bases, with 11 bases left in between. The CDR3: CASSLGGTRELFF. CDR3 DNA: TGTGCCAGCAGCTTGGGTGGGACGAGGGAGCTGTTTTTT. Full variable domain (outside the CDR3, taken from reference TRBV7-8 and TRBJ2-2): GAGVSQSPRYKVAKRGQDVALRCDPISGHVSLFWYQQALGQGPEFLTYFQNEAQLDKSGLPSDRFFAERPEGSVSTLKIQRTQQEDSAVYLCASSLGGTRELFFGEGSRLTVL.

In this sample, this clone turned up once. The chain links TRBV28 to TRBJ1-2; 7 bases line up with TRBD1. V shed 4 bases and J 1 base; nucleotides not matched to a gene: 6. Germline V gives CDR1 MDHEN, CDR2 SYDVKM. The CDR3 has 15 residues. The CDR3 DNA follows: TGTGCCAGCAGTTCCGGACAGGTCTATAACTATGGCTACACCTTC. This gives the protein CASSSGQVYNYGYTF.

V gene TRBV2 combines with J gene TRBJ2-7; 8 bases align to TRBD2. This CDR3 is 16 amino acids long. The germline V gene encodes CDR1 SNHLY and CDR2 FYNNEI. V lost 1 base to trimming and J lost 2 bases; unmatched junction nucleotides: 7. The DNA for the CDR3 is TGTGCCAGCAGTGAAGACAGCGGGGGCTTCCCCTACGAGCAGTACTTC. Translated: CASSEDSGGFPYEQYF.

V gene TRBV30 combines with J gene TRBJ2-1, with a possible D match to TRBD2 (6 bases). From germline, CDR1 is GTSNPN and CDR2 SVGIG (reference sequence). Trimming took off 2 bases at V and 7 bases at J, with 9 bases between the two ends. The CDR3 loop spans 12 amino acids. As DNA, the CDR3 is TGTGCCTGGAGTTCGAGCGGGAATGAGCAGTTCTTC. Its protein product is CAWSSSGNEQFF.

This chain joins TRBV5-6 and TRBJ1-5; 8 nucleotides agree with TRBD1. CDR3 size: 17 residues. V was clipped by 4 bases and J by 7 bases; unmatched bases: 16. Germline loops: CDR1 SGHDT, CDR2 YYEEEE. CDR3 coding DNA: TGTGCCAGCAGCGCTGGACAGGGAAGATTGACAAACCAGCCCCAGCATTTT. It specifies CASSAGQGRLTNQPQHF. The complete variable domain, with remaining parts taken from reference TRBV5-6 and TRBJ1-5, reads DAGVTQSPTHLIKTRGQQVTLRCSPKSGHDTVSWYQQALGQGPQFIFQYYEEEERQRGNFPDRFSGHQFPNYSSELNVNALLLGDSALYLCASSAGQGRLTNQPQHFGDGTRLSIL.

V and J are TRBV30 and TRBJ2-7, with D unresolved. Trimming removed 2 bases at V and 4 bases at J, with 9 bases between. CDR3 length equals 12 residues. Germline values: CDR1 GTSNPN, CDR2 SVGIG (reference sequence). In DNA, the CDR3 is TGTGCCTGGAGTTTTGGGGATTACGAGCAGTACTTC. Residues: CAWSFGDYEQYF.

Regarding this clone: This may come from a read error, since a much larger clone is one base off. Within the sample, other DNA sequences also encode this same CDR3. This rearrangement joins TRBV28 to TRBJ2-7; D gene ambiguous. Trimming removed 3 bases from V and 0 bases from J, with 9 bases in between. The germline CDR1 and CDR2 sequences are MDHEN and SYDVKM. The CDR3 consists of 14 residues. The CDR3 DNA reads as TGTGCCAGCAGTTTGTTTGGCAGCTCCTACGAGCAGTACTTC. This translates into CASSLFGSSYEQYF.

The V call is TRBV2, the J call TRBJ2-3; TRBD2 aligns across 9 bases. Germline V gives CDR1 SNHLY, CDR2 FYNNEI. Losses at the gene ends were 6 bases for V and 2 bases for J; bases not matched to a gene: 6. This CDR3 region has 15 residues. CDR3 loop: CASSRGGRDTDTQYF. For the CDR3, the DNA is TGTGCCAGCAGCCGCGGCGGGAGGGACACAGATACGCAGTATTTT.

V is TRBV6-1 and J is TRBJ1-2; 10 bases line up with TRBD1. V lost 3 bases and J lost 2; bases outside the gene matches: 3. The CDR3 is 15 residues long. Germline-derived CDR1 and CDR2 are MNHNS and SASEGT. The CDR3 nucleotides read TGTGCCAGCAGTGATTTGGGACAGGGGAACTATGGCTACACCTTC. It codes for CASSDLGQGNYGYTF.

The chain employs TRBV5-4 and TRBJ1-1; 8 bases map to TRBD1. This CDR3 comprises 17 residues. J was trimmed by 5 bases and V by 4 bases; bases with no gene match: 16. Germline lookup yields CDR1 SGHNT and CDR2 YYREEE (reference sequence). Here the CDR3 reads CASSTPQGAEWETEAFF. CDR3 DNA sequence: TGTGCCAGCAGCACACCGCAGGGGGCGGAGTGGGAGACTGAAGCTTTCTTT.

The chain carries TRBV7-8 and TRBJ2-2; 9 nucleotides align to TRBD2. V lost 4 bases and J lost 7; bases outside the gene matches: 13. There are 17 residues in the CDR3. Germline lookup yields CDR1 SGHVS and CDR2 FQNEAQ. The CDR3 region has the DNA TGTGCCAGCAGCTCCGCCGTGTTAGCGGGAGTTGGCGGGGAGCTGTTTTTT. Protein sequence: CASSSAVLAGVGGELFF.

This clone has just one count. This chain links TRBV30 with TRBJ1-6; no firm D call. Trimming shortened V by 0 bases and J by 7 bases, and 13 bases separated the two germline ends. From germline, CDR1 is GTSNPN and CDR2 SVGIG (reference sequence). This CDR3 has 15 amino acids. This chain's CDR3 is CAWSVRRLLNSPLHF. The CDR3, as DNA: TGTGCCTGGAGTGTAAGGCGACTTTTAAATTCACCCCTCCACTTT.